This TCR beta chain was sequenced for a study of cytotoxic CD8 clonotypes in ibrutinib-treated CLL. This CDR3 has 14 amino acids. Germline lookup yields CDR1 MDHEN and CDR2 SYDVKM. V lost 3 bases and J 2 bases, leaving 10 bases between the germline ends. TCRdb's copy holds only in-frame clones and misses some; the assay was immunoSEQ multiplex PCR. The repertoire consists of over 45,000 clones, with roughly 54% occurring once and the leading ten covering about 24%. The V and J genes are TRBV28 and TRBJ2-5, with D perhaps matching TRBD2 (5 bases). The receptor was isolated from a human donor with chronic lymphocytic leukemia. The specimen was PBMCs, collected at disease progression, from a patient treated with ibrutinib. The CDR3 reads CASSLHGNQETQYF. The CDR3 coding sequence is TGTGCCAGCAGTTTGCACGGGAATCAAGAGACCCAGTACTTC.